This T cell receptor beta chain is from a study of blood T cell repertoires in COVID-19. Overall study: Material from acute and convalescent COVID-19 was sourced from the United States, Italy and Spain.

This CDR3 has 16 amino acids. V lost 3 bases, J lost 3 bases, and 15 bases lay in between. The germline V gene encodes CDR1 MDHEN and CDR2 SYDVKM. TCRdb keeps only in-frame clones here, not all; method: immunoSEQ multiplex PCR. The table shows under 95,000 clones, with around 82% occurring only once. Seattle's enrolled individuals joined amid active infection and were then monitored longitudinally. The source of this sequence is a woman older than 75 with COVID-19, enrolled during active disease. The chain has TRBV28 and TRBJ1-3; possible D gene TRBD1, 6 bases. The source material was peripheral blood. CDR3 nucleotide sequence: TGTGCCAGCAGTTTGATTCCAGGGGTTGGTGGAAACACCATATATTTT. Translation: CASSLIPGVGGNTIYF.